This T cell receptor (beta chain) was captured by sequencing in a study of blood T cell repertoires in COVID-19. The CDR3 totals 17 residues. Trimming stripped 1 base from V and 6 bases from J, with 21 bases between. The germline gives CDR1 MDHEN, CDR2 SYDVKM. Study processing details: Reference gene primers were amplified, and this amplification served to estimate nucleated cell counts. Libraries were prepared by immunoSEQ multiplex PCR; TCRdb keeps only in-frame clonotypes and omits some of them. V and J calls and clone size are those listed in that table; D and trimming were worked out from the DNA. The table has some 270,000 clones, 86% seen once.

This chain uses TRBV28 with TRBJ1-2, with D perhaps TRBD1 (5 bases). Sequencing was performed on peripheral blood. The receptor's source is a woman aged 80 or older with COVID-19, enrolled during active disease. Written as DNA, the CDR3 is TGTGCCAGCAGTTTATTACCCACTGGGCAGGGTAAGGATGGCTACACCTTC. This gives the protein CASSLLPTGQGKDGYTF.